These 29 T cell receptor beta chains originate from one sample sequenced in a study of shared clonotypes between healthy human individuals. Libraries were prepared by immunoSEQ multiplex PCR; TCRdb keeps only in-frame clonotypes and omits some of them. The table includes hundreds of thousands of clones, around 78% detected once. Material: PBMCs. The receptors were gathered from a woman aged 40-49 years in good health. Some clones in this sample may be carry-over from other donors' samples.

This chain joins TRBV27 and TRBJ1-2; the match to TRBD1 covers 9 bases. The CDR3 has 13 amino acids. Germline-derived CDR1 and CDR2 are MNHEY and SMNVEV (reference sequence). Trimming at V came to 6 bases and at J to 6 bases, leaving 5 bases not matched to a gene. In nucleotides, the CDR3 is TGTGCCAGCAGATACAGGGGGCAGGATGGCTACACCTTC. Protein product: CASRYRGQDGYTF.

The V and J genes are TRBV19 and TRBJ1-1, with TRBD1 as a possible D gene (5 bases). The CDR3 length is 12 residues. V was shortened by 8 bases and J by 3 bases, with 10 bases between the two germline ends. Germline loops: CDR1 LNHDA, CDR2 SQIVND (reference sequence). CDR3 in DNA: TGTGCCAGTTCAGGGCGGGACACTGAAGCTTTCTTT. Protein product: CASSGRDTEAFF.

For this clone: A much larger clone differs by one base, so this may be a read error. The chain combines TRBV30 with TRBJ1-1; tentatively, D is TRBD1 (6 bases). The CDR3 sequence is 14 residues long. Germline assignment: CDR1 GTSNPN and CDR2 SVGIG (reference sequence). The CDR3 coding sequence is TGTGCCGCGGGACAAAGGGGGGGAACTAATGAAGCTCTCTTT. As protein: CAAGQRGGTNEALF.

With regard to this clone: A far larger clone is only one base removed, so a read error is likely. The chain has TRBV13 and TRBJ2-3; possible D gene TRBD2, 5 bases. The germline V gene encodes CDR1 PRHDT and CDR2 FYEKMQ (reference sequence). This CDR3 is 15 amino acids long. The CDR3 DNA sequence: TGTGCCAGCAGCCCTTCACTAGGTCCCACAGATGCGCAGTATTTT. Amino acid sequence: CASSPSLGPTDAQYF.

This chain connects TRBV19 to TRBJ2-2; D ambiguous. The ends were cut back, 5 bases at V and 2 bases at J, with 3 bases in the middle. Germline assignment: CDR1 LNHDA and CDR2 SQIVND (reference sequence). The CDR3 covers 12 residues. The CDR3 loop is CASSLNTGELFF. The CDR3, as DNA: TGTGCCAGTAGTCTAAACACCGGGGAGCTGTTTTTT.

This clone was observed a single time. This rearrangement joins TRBV5-6 to TRBJ2-2; D remains ambiguous. The length of the CDR3 is 12 residues. Trimming left V 4 bases short and J 0 bases short, with 1 base between. Germline lookup yields CDR1 SGHDT and CDR2 YYEEEE. The CDR3: CASSPNTGELFF. CDR3 DNA sequence: TGTGCCAGCAGCCCGAACACCGGGGAGCTGTTTTTT.

Comments on this clone: A single base separates this from a much larger clone, so it may be a read error. This rearrangement joins TRBV7-9 to TRBJ1-2, with 9 bases matching TRBD1. V shed 5 bases and J 7 bases; nucleotides not matched to a gene: 2. The CDR3 is 12 amino acids. The germline V gene has CDR1 SEHNR and CDR2 FQNEAQ (reference sequence). In nucleotides, the CDR3 is TGTGCCAGCAGCCCGGGACAGGGTGGCTACACCTTC. Its translation is CASSPGQGGYTF.

Of note for this clone: The germline gene is not matched at one end of the junction; a read error may be the cause. This chain joins TRBV29-1 and TRBJ2-2, with TRBD1 matching 11 bases. Germline CDR1 SQVTM, CDR2 ANQGSEA. CDR3 length: 18 residues. DNA of the CDR3: TGCAGCGTGGTGGGGGGAACCCCCGGGACAGGGGGAACCGGGGAGCTGTTCTTT. It yields the protein CSVVGGTPGTGGTGELFF.

The V gene is TRBV4-1, the J gene TRBJ2-1, with 8 nucleotides matching TRBD2. The germline gives CDR1 MGHRA, CDR2 YSYEKL. V lost 0 bases, J lost 4 bases, and 8 bases stayed unmatched. This CDR3 spans 17 amino acids. The CDR3 DNA follows: TGCGCCAGCAGCCAAGAGAATCTAGCGGGCCCTTACAATGAGCAGTTCTTC. Its translation: CASSQENLAGPYNEQFF.

This clone was observed at least ten times. The chain has TRBV4-1 and TRBJ2-5; D is perhaps TRBD1 (6 bases). The V gene's germline CDR1 is MGHRA and CDR2 YSYEKL. This CDR3 spans 14 amino acids. Trimming took off 5 bases at V and 5 bases at J, with 15 bases between the two ends. CDR3 protein: CASSSARGRETQYF. For the CDR3, the DNA is TGCGCCAGCAGCTCAGCCAGGGGCCGGGAGACCCAGTACTTC.

This clone was found a few times. The identical CDR3 is also encoded by other nucleotide sequences in the sample. This chain links TRBV7-9 with TRBJ1-5; D is unclear. The CDR3 consists of 12 residues. The germline gives CDR1 SEHNR, CDR2 FQNEAQ (reference sequence). V was trimmed by 3 bases and J by 3 bases, leaving 3 bases between them. CDR3 nucleotides: TGTGCCAGCAGCTTGGACAATCAGCCCCAGCATTTT. Translated: CASSLDNQPQHF.

The J gene is TRBJ2-1, the V gene TRBV14, with TRBD1 identical over 7 bases. CDR1 is SGHDN and CDR2 is FVKESK in the germline V gene. The CDR3 has 11 residues. J gave up 12 bases and V 1 base, and 0 bases lay outside the gene matches. The CDR3 loop reads CASSQGQGQFF. The CDR3, as DNA: TGTGCCAGCAGCCAAGGACAGGGGCAGTTCTTC.

This chain uses TRBV4-2 with TRBJ1-3; D possibly corresponds to TRBD1 (6 bases). This CDR3 has 14 residues. Germline V gene sequence: CDR1 LGHNA, CDR2 YNFKEQ. V was shortened by 4 bases and J by 2 bases, with 9 bases between the two germline ends. CDR3 region: CASSLGQPGNTIYF. The CDR3 DNA reads as TGTGCCAGCAGCCTGGGACAACCTGGAAACACCATATATTTT.

This clone was counted a few times. The genes are TRBV19 and TRBJ1-2; weak D call: TRBD1 (6 bases). The CDR3 has 16 amino acids. Germline CDR1 is LNHDA and CDR2 is SQIVND (reference sequence). V was trimmed by 3 bases and J by 6 bases, leaving 20 bases between them. The CDR3 sequence: CASSIRGRLLFHGYTF. The CDR3, as DNA: TGTGCCAGTAGTATCAGGGGTCGGCTCCTTTTTCATGGCTACACCTTC. The full variable domain, with the rest looked up from reference TRBV19 and TRBJ1-2, is DGGITQSPKYLFRKEGQNVTLSCEQNLNHDAMYWYRQDPGQGLRLIYYSQIVNDFQKGDIAEGYSVSREKKESFPLTVTSAQKNPTAFYLCASSIRGRLLFHGYTFGSGTRLTVV.

The chain uses TRBV6-4 and TRBJ2-3; 8 nucleotides align to TRBD2. Germline-derived CDR1 and CDR2 are MRHNA and SNTAGT. J gave up 4 bases and V 0 bases, and 3 bases lay outside the gene matches. The CDR3 spans 15 residues. The CDR3 nucleotides are TGTGCCAGCAGTGACTCGTCGGGAGGGCCAGATACGCAGTATTTT. Translation gives CASSDSSGGPDTQYF.

The table lists this clone with a count of one. Other DNA sequences in this specimen translate into the identical CDR3. The J gene is TRBJ2-2, the V gene TRBV27; D is ambiguous. Germline loops: CDR1 MNHEY, CDR2 SMNVEV (reference sequence). This CDR3 is built from 15 residues. V was cut by 5 bases and J by 0 bases, with 10 bases left in between. The CDR3 DNA sequence: TGTGCCAGCAGTCTGAGAGGCTCGAACACCGGGGAGCTGTTTTTT. This encodes CASSLRGSNTGELFF.

The gene calls are TRBV11-2 and TRBJ2-2, with D tentatively TRBD1 (6 bases). The CDR3 length is 13 residues. Between the trimmed V and J ends, which lost 4 bases and 7 bases, there was a span of 10 bases. Germline CDR1 reads SGHAT; CDR2 reads FQNNGV. CDR3 DNA sequence: TGTGCCAGCAGCTACAGACAGGTCGGGGAGCTGTTTTTT. Translating it yields CASSYRQVGELFF.

This clone has only a few counts. J is TRBJ1-4 and V is TRBV19; D may be TRBD1 (6 bases). The CDR3 covers 16 residues. In germline, CDR1 is LNHDA, CDR2 SQIVND (reference sequence). V dropped 1 base and J dropped 0 bases, with 9 bases sitting between them. CDR3 in amino acids: CASSIGGQATNEKLFF. CDR3 nucleotides: TGTGCCAGTAGTATAGGGGGACAAGCAACTAATGAAAAACTGTTTTTT.

The chain is built from TRBV7-6 and TRBJ2-3; 8 bases map to TRBD2. V gave up 6 bases and J gave up 0 bases; unmatched junction bases: 5. Germline loops: CDR1 SGHVS, CDR2 FNYEAQ. The CDR3 has 15 amino acids. CDR3 protein: CASRELAASTDTQYF. The CDR3 DNA sequence: TGTGCCAGCAGAGAACTAGCGGCTAGCACAGATACGCAGTATTTT.

This chain joins TRBV30 and TRBJ2-2; 10 nucleotides line up with TRBD2. The CDR3 contains 15 residues. With V trimmed by 0 bases and J by 6 bases, 4 bases remained unmatched. CDR1 GTSNPN and CDR2 SVGIG come from the germline V gene (reference sequence). CDR3 in amino acids: CAWSVYLAGAGELFF. The CDR3 nucleotides are TGTGCCTGGAGTGTATACCTAGCGGGAGCCGGGGAGCTGTTTTTT.

This clone was recorded at least ten times. The chain carries TRBV18 and TRBJ2-2; no reliable D call. The CDR3 runs 13 residues. Germline CDR1 and CDR2: KGHSH and LQKENI. The ends were cut back, 2 bases at V and 5 bases at J, with 6 bases in the middle. The CDR3 region has the DNA TGTGCCAGCTCACCATGGGAAACCGGGGAGCTGTTTTTT. This codes for CASSPWETGELFF. The entire variable domain, with the rest obtained from reference TRBV18 and TRBJ2-2, is as follows: NAGVMQNPRHLVRRRGQEARLRCSPMKGHSHVYWYRQLPEEGLKFMVYLQKENIIDESGMPKERFSAEFPKEGPSILRIQQVVRGDSAAYFCASSPWETGELFFGEGSRLTVL.

V usage is TRBV20-1 and J usage is TRBJ2-3; D ambiguous. The CDR3 has 11 residues. The germline V and J ends were trimmed by 3 bases and 5 bases, with 6 bases remaining between them. The germline V gene encodes CDR1 DFQATT and CDR2 SNEGSKA (reference sequence). The CDR3 loop is CSASMQDTQYF. The CDR3 DNA follows: TGCAGTGCTAGTATGCAAGATACGCAGTATTTT.

The gene calls are TRBV4-3 and TRBJ2-7, with D perhaps TRBD1 (6 bases). V was shortened by 1 base and J by 4 bases, with 17 bases between the two germline ends. The CDR3 covers 16 residues. Germline V gene lookup returns CDR1 LGHNA and CDR2 YSLEER. The CDR3 sequence is CASSQGGGSASYEQYF. The CDR3, as DNA: TGCGCCAGCAGCCAAGGAGGGGGTAGCGCCTCTTACGAGCAGTACTTC.

The rearrangement joins TRBV30 to TRBJ2-3; D is perhaps TRBD2 (6 bases). The CDR3 covers 13 residues. Germline CDR1 and CDR2: GTSNPN and SVGIG (reference sequence). Trimming left V 5 bases short and J 10 bases short, with 19 bases between. This CDR3 is CAWSGGTPMAQYF. CDR3 nucleotides: TGTGCCTGGTCTGGGGGGACTCCCATGGCGCAGTATTTT. The full variable domain, with the rest looked up from reference TRBV30 and TRBJ2-3, is SQTIHQWPATLVQPVGSPLSLECTVEGTSNPNLYWYRQAAGRGLQLLFYSVGIGQISSEVPQNLSASRPQDRQFILSSKKLLLSDSGFYLCAWSGGTPMAQYFGPGTRLTVL.

This clone was seen a few times. The chain recombines TRBV28 with TRBJ1-5; tentatively, D is TRBD1 (5 bases). Trimming left V 5 bases short and J 6 bases short, with 8 bases between. The germline V gene has CDR1 MDHEN and CDR2 SYDVKM. This CDR3 has 12 residues. The CDR3 sequence: CASSGQGQPQHF. The CDR3 coding sequence is TGTGCCAGCAGTGGCCAGGGTCAGCCCCAGCATTTT.

The chain combines TRBV6-1 with TRBJ2-7; D call uncertain. Germline loops: CDR1 MNHNS, CDR2 SASEGT. The CDR3 is 11 amino acids. V lost 7 bases, J lost 0 bases, and 4 bases lay in between. CDR3 nucleotides: TGTGCCAGCAAACTCTCCTACGAGCAGTACTTC. Translated: CASKLSYEQYF.

The rearrangement joins TRBV19 to TRBJ1-4; D is uncertain. CDR3 length: 12 amino acids. CDR1 is LNHDA, CDR2 SQIVND, per germline (reference sequence). The V end lost 3 bases, the J end lost 13 bases, and 12 bases lay between the germline ends. CDR3 coding DNA: TGTGCCAGTAGTATCTCGGGAATGGGACTGTTTTTT. This encodes CASSISGMGLFF.

The rearrangement joins TRBV19 to TRBJ2-4; D might be TRBD2 (7 bases). CDR3 length: 15 residues. V was cut by 6 bases and J by 2 bases, with 14 bases left in between. Germline assignment: CDR1 LNHDA and CDR2 SQIVND (reference sequence). The CDR3, as DNA: TGTGCCAGTAGGGGGGCGGGAGCCCCCAAAAACATTCAGTACTTC. Its protein product is CASRGAGAPKNIQYF.

The V gene is TRBV5-4, the J gene TRBJ2-3, with D possibly called TRBD1 or TRBD2 (5 bases each). CDR3 length: 14 amino acids. V was pared by 3 bases and J by 11 bases, with 19 bases between. CDR1 and CDR2 from the germline V gene are SGHNT and YYREEE (reference sequence). This CDR3 reads CASSSSPGPEVQYF. The CDR3 bases are TGTGCCAGCAGCTCCTCCCCGGGGCCAGAGGTGCAGTATTTT.